Below, 27 T cell receptor beta chains from the same sample are listed, as sequenced in a study of blood T cells in healthy people across ages (dated by TCRdb to the mid-2010s). Library method: 5' RACE. The sequencer listed for this sample is Illumina HiSeq 2500. A second PCR of about 7 to 12 cycles was performed with a sample-barcoded 5' primer and a J-beta primer mix. TCRdb cleaned the public reads at Q25 with fastp, built clones with MiXCR and kept in-frame beta chains. Merged by CDR3 protein, the rows form single entries marked with the most common genes and DNA. Recorded for this sample are around 1,700,000 distinct CDR3 sequences; approximately 30% of them occurred a single time. 7.7% of the sample is held by the ten biggest clonotypes. The material sequenced was blood. The receptors originated from a young woman in good health.

Concerning this clonotype itself: This may come from a read error, since a much larger clone is one base off. The chain couples TRBV7-9 to TRBJ2-1, with 9 bases fitting TRBD2. This CDR3 contains 19 residues. Germline V lookup: CDR1 SEHNR, CDR2 FQNEAQ (reference sequence). The CDR3 DNA sequence: TGTGCCGGCAGCCAAAAAAAGTTAATAGCGGGAGTCGGGTACAATGAGCAGTTCTTC. Translated: CAGSQKKLIAGVGYNEQFF.

For this clonotype: A much larger clone differs from this one at a single base, so this may be a read error. The gene calls are TRBV20-1 and TRBJ2-7, with D unclear. Germline V CDR1 and CDR2: DFQATT, SNEGSKA (reference sequence). V was trimmed by 3 bases and J by 1 base, leaving 10 bases between them. The CDR3 runs 13 residues. The CDR3: CSARSPLSYEQYF. Here the CDR3 DNA reads TGCAGTGCTAGGTCTCCCCTATCCTACGAGCAGTACTTC.

This clonotype was found many times. The chain combines TRBV7-2 with TRBJ2-1; TRBD1 matches 10 bases. Germline values: CDR1 SGHTA, CDR2 FQGNSA. With 3 bases clipped from V and 8 bases from J, the junction kept 4 bases outside the gene matches. This CDR3 has 14 amino acids. The CDR3, as DNA: TGTGCCAGCAGCTTCCGGGACAGGGGCGATGAGCAGTTCTTC. Residues: CASSFRDRGDEQFF.

This clonotype turned up a few times. This chain connects TRBV11-2 to TRBJ1-2, with D unclear. Germline values: CDR1 SGHAT, CDR2 FQNNGV. The CDR3 extends over 13 amino acids. The ends were cut back, 11 bases at V and 5 bases at J, with 18 bases in the middle. DNA of the CDR3: TGTGCCGGGCGAGGGAATCCTAGTTATGGCTACACCTTC. Its protein is CAGRGNPSYGYTF.

The CDR3 here is CSAIRREGDTQYF. The CDR3 region has the DNA TGCAGTGCTATTCGGCGGGAGGGAGATACGCAGTATTTT. The rearrangement links TRBV20-1 to TRBJ2-3, with 9 bases that match TRBD2. Unmatched junction bases numbered 4, after V lost 4 bases and J lost 5 bases. Germline lookup yields CDR1 DFQATT and CDR2 SNEGSKA (reference sequence). There are 13 residues in the CDR3.

The chain uses TRBV3-1 and TRBJ2-3; 10 nucleotides line up with TRBD2. Trimming at V came to 1 base and at J to 2 bases, leaving 3 bases not matched to a gene. Germline values: CDR1 LGHDT, CDR2 YNNKEL (reference sequence). This CDR3 region has 16 residues. CDR3: CASSQASGSYTDTQYF. DNA for the CDR3: TGTGCCAGCAGCCAAGCTAGCGGGAGTTACACAGATACGCAGTATTTT.

The chain uses TRBV7-8 and TRBJ2-3; 9 bases align to TRBD2. With V trimmed by 5 bases and J by 4 bases, 13 bases remained unmatched. This CDR3 is built from 17 residues. Germline assignment: CDR1 SGHVS and CDR2 FQNEAQ. CDR3 nucleotides: TGTGCCAGCAGCCCGTCGTTGGCTAGCGGGGAGTCAGATACGCAGTATTTT. Amino acids: CASSPSLASGESDTQYF.

This chain uses TRBV12-3 or TRBV12-4 with TRBJ1-5; 9 bases are shared with TRBD1. The CDR3 extends over 15 amino acids. J gave up 7 bases and V 6 bases, and 10 bases lay outside the gene matches. The CDR3 DNA reads TGTGCCAGCAGAGAGGGACAGGGTAGGGGCCAGCCCCAGCATTTT. It is translated as CASREGQGRGQPQHF.

This clonotype has a single count. The V gene is TRBV13, the J gene TRBJ2-2, with 12 bases matching TRBD2. Losses at the gene ends were 5 bases for V and 6 bases for J; bases not matched to a gene: 13. Germline assignment: CDR1 PRHDT and CDR2 FYEKMQ (reference sequence). The CDR3 sequence is 18 residues long. The CDR3, as DNA: TGTGCCAGCAGCCCGATACTAGCGGGAGGTCCGTTGGCCGGGGAGCTGTTTTTT. It yields the protein CASSPILAGGPLAGELFF.

This clonotype was seen only a few times. This sequence joins TRBV5-5 and TRBJ1-5, with D hard to call. Trimming took off 2 bases at V and 6 bases at J, with 15 bases between the two ends. The germline V gene has CDR1 SGHKS and CDR2 YYEKEE (reference sequence). CDR3 length: 15 residues. DNA of the CDR3: TGTGCCAGCAGCTTTGACGCCTTAGGCGGTCAGCCCCAGCATTTT. Translation: CASSFDALGGQPQHF.

The rearrangement joins TRBV7-2 to TRBJ2-7; TRBD1 or TRBD2 may be the D gene (5 bases each). Germline values: CDR1 SGHTA, CDR2 FQGNSA. This CDR3 contains 15 residues. The V end was cut by 11 bases, the J end by 4 bases, with 24 bases between. The CDR3 nucleotides are TGTGCCCTTCAGCTTAGTAGAGGGGTTGGTTACGAGCAGTACGTC. Protein product: CALQLSRGVGYEQYV.

A single count supports this clonotype. At one of its ends the junction is not consistent with the germline gene, which may arise from a read error. CDR3 sequence reads: CTSSLPTNSNQPQHF. CDR3 nucleotide sequence: TGTACCAGCAGTTTACCGACAAATAGCAATCAGCCCCAGCATTTT. This sequence joins TRBV28 and TRBJ1-5; D call uncertain. Looked up from germline, CDR1 is MDHEN and CDR2 is SYDVKM. The CDR3 is 15 residues long.

This clonotype was seen many times. The chain links TRBV29-1 to TRBJ2-3, with 11 bases identical to TRBD2. Germline V CDR1 and CDR2: SQVTM, ANQGSEA. The CDR3 sequence is 14 residues long. V trimming: 3 bases; J trimming: 1 base; junction bases outside the gene matches: 0. CDR3 loop: CSVEGLAGTDTQYF. The CDR3 DNA reads as TGCAGCGTTGAGGGACTAGCGGGCACAGATACGCAGTATTTT.

Of note for this clonotype: A read error may explain this, as a much larger clone is one base away. The chain joins TRBV10-2 to TRBJ2-4; D ambiguous. Germline V gene sequence: CDR1 WSHSY, CDR2 SAAADI. The CDR3 loop spans 14 amino acids. Trimming left V 8 bases short and J 13 bases short, with 24 bases between. The CDR3 spells CASSFRAPQSEQYF. The CDR3 region has the DNA TGCGCCAGCTCCTTCCGAGCGCCCCAAAGTGAGCAGTACTTC.

The genes are TRBV10-1 and TRBJ2-1, with a possible D match to TRBD2 (5 bases). The V and J ends lost 3 bases and 9 bases respectively, with 18 bases between them. CDR1 and CDR2 (germline): WNHNN, SYGVQD (reference sequence). There are 15 residues in the CDR3. CDR3 nucleotides: TGCGCCAGCAGTGATTCTCAAGCTAGCTGGGGTGAGCAGTTCTTC. This encodes CASSDSQASWGEQFF.

This clonotype was found many times. This rearrangement joins TRBV7-9 to TRBJ2-7; D is perhaps TRBD1 (5 bases). The germline V and J ends were trimmed by 5 bases and 12 bases, with 23 bases remaining between them. The CDR3 runs to 14 residues. Germline CDR1 and CDR2: SEHNR and FQNEAQ (reference sequence). CDR3 bases: TGTGCCAGCAGCCATCGGTCGGACAACGATAAGCGGTACTTC. Translated: CASSHRSDNDKRYF.

Comment on this clonotype: Mismatch with germline at one junction end may stem from a read error. This rearrangement joins TRBV5-5 to TRBJ2-7; D possibly corresponds to TRBD2 (6 bases). The end of the DNA fits TRBJ2-5 better, so the J call may be wrong. The CDR3 has 12 residues. Germline V gene data show CDR1 as SGHKS and CDR2 as YYEKEE (reference sequence). The CDR3 nucleotides read TGTGCCGGCAGCCGCCGGGGGGAGACCCAGTACTTC. Its protein is CAGSRRGETQYF.

This clonotype came up many times. The rearrangement links TRBV3-1 to TRBJ2-7; 7 bases map to TRBD2. From germline, CDR1 is LGHDT and CDR2 YNNKEL (reference sequence). Unmatched junction bases numbered 7, after V lost 1 base and J lost 7 bases. The CDR3 is 14 amino acids. This chain's CDR3 is CASSQASGLWEQYF. CDR3 DNA: TGTGCCAGCAGCCAAGCATCGGGACTATGGGAGCAGTACTTC.

This clonotype was counted between two and nine times. CDR3 DNA: TGTGCCAGCAGTATTTTAGACTATGGCTACACCTTC. Translated, it gives CASSILDYGYTF. This sequence joins TRBV28 and TRBJ1-2; D unresolved. This CDR3 has 12 residues. Germline V gives CDR1 MDHEN, CDR2 SYDVKM. V lost 5 bases and J 3 bases, leaving 7 bases between the germline ends.

The chain combines TRBV7-2 with TRBJ2-7; 13 nucleotides align to TRBD2. The CDR3 runs to 16 residues. The trim removed 5 bases at V and 4 bases at J, leaving 8 bases unmatched. Looked up from germline, CDR1 is SGHTA and CDR2 is FQGNSA. CDR3 in DNA: TGTGCCAGCAGCCTGGAACTAGCGGGAGGGGGGTACGAGCAGTACTTC. It specifies CASSLELAGGGYEQYF.

The table lists this clonotype with many counts. This sequence joins TRBV7-2 and TRBJ2-7; 9 bases fit TRBD2. The V segment lost 1 base and the J segment 7 bases; nucleotides outside the gene matches: 17. The CDR3 runs to 18 residues. The germline CDR1 and CDR2 sequences are SGHTA and FQGNSA. This CDR3 reads CASSLGGLARPVQGEQYF. Here the CDR3 DNA reads TGTGCCAGCAGCTTAGGGGGACTAGCCCGTCCCGTTCAGGGGGAGCAGTACTTC. Full variable domain (rest looked up from reference TRBV7-2 and TRBJ2-7): GAGVSQSPSNKVTEKGKDVELRCDPISGHTALYWYRQSLGQGLEFLIYFQGNSAPDKSGLPSDRFSAERTGGSVSTLTIQRTQQEDSAVYLCASSLGGLARPVQGEQYFGPGTRLTVT.

This clonotype came up many times. V gene TRBV12-3 or TRBV12-4 combines with J gene TRBJ2-1; no firm D call. With 6 bases removed from V and 5 bases from J, the gap between germline ends came to 8 bases. The CDR3 is 12 residues long. CDR3 DNA sequence: TGTGCCAGCAGGCGATTCCACAATGAGCAGTTCTTC. It yields the protein CASRRFHNEQFF.

This clonotype was detected many times. The junction differs from germline at one of its ends, possibly a read error. This chain joins TRBV5-1 and TRBJ2-5, with 9 positions matching TRBD1. CDR3 length: 14 amino acids. CDR1 and CDR2 from the germline V gene are SGHRS and YFSETQ. DNA for the CDR3: TGTGCCAGCAGTTTTGGACAGGGGAAAGAGACCCAGTACTTC. It yields the protein CASSFGQGKETQYF. Filled out from reference TRBV5-1 and TRBJ2-5, the complete variable domain reads KAGVTQTPRYLIKTRGQQVTLSCSPISGHRSVSWYQQTPGQGLQFLFEYFSETQRNKGNFPGRFSGRQFSNSRSEMNVSTLELGDSALYLCASSFGQGKETQYFGPGTRLLVL.

This clonotype occurred a few times. This rearrangement joins TRBV5-1 to TRBJ2-7; D ambiguous. Germline values: CDR1 SGHRS, CDR2 YFSETQ. This CDR3 comprises 13 residues. Trimming took off 6 bases at V and 3 bases at J, with 13 bases between the two ends. CDR3: CASNVAPDYEQYF. The DNA for the CDR3 is TGCGCCAGCAATGTCGCGCCGGACTACGAGCAGTACTTC.

This clonotype showed up just a few times. The J gene is TRBJ2-1, the V gene TRBV11-3, with 9 positions matching TRBD1. Per germline, CDR1 SGHNT and CDR2 YENEEA. The CDR3 extends over 15 amino acids. The ends lost 0 bases at V and 7 bases at J; junction bases unmatched: 4. DNA for the CDR3: TGTGCCAGCAGCTTAGAACAGGGGGCGCGGAATGAGCAGTTCTTC. It is translated as CASSLEQGARNEQFF.

This clonotype was observed at least ten times. The gene calls are TRBV7-9 and TRBJ2-5; D ambiguous. Germline V CDR1 and CDR2: SEHNR, FQNEAQ (reference sequence). V shed 3 bases and J shed 5 bases, with 13 bases lying between them. The CDR3 spans 14 residues. In nucleotides, the CDR3 is TGTGCCAGCAGCTTCTCAACTCTGGGGGAGACCCAGTACTTC. It is translated as CASSFSTLGETQYF.

With respect to this clonotype: This may be a read error: a much more frequent sequence differs by one nucleotide. J is TRBJ2-5 and V is TRBV6-5; D may be TRBD2 (6 bases). This CDR3 has 13 amino acids. Per the germline V gene, CDR1 is MNHEY and CDR2 is SVGAGI. This CDR3 is CTSHRDLQETQYF. The CDR3 DNA reads as TGTACCAGCCACCGGGACTTGCAAGAGACCCAGTACTTC.